This T cell receptor beta chain derives from a study of cytomegalovirus exposure and HLA in healthy donors. Study-wide findings and caveats: Altogether, 150 to 200 TCR beta chains were recorded as cytomegalovirus-associated. In vitro assays verified that a few CMV-associated chains recognized CMV antigens specifically. Earlier analysis looked at TCR beta V segments, and most were productive about 87% or about 30% of the time.

The CDR3 has 13 residues. Deletions cut 7 bases from V and 2 bases from J, with 12 bases between. Germline V lookup: CDR1 SNHLY, CDR2 FYNNEI. Primers for the PCR totalled 60 Vbeta and 13 Jbeta. Profiling relied on immunoSEQ multiplex PCR, and the TCRdb table lists in-frame clones only, not all of them. This table holds 130,000 or so clones, over 70% found once. Turning to this clone: Its cognate antigen is unknown.

This chain connects TRBV2 to TRBJ2-7; no reliable D call. This sequence originates from a woman in her thirties or forties in good health and CMV-seropositive. Sequencing was performed on PBMCs. This CDR3 reads CASTAATTYEQYF. DNA for the CDR3: TGTGCCAGCACAGCAGCCACTACCTACGAGCAGTACTTC.